This entry features one T cell receptor (beta chain) sequence. The sample belongs to a study of beta chain features in type 1 diabetes. The germline gives CDR1 MGHRA, CDR2 YSYEKL. V lost 4 bases, J lost 6 bases, and 8 bases stayed unmatched. CDR3 length: 15 amino acids. Reverse transcribing all isolated RNA meant expressed TCRB transcripts were sequenced. The protocol was immunoSEQ multiplex PCR, while the TCRdb copy is restricted to in-frame clones and leaves out a portion. The top ten hold approximately 0.041% of the sample, which has 350,000 or so clones, around 20% seen once. The authors sorted CD4+ naive, central memory, regulatory and stem cell-like memory cells via CD45RO/CCR7/CD25/CD127/CD95/CD27.

Material: naive CD4+ T cells from blood. The chain has TRBV4-1 and TRBJ2-1, with 8 bases lining up with TRBD2. The TCR sequence derives from a woman under 30 in good health. Here the CDR3 reads CASSLREGHGNEQFF. Written as DNA, the CDR3 is TGCGCCAGCAGCCTACGGGAGGGCCATGGCAATGAGCAGTTCTTC.